This is a list of T cell receptor beta chains from one sample in a study of cytomegalovirus exposure and HLA in healthy donors. Method: immunoSEQ multiplex PCR; TCRdb's copy keeps in-frame clones and lacks some. Seen here are about 170,000 clones, roughly nine tenths observed once, and the top ten hold around 5%. The sequencing input was PBMCs. The receptors originated from a woman aged 25 to 39 in good health and CMV-seronegative. CDR3s include the opening cysteine and the closing phenylalanine or tryptophan. A D gene is named only where the DNA matches it firmly. Clone size is stated in some rows and not others, as once, few, many or a class when expanded.

d_gene	len	v_gene	j_gene	abundance	CDR3aa	CDR3nt
TRBD2	16	TRBV6-4	TRBJ2-3	.	CASSETGTSGTDTQYF	TGTGCCAGCAGTGAGACAGGGACTAGCGGCACAGATACGCAGTATTTT
TRBD1	15	TRBV2	TRBJ2-2	.	CASRTGQGFAGELFF	TGTGCCAGCAGGACGGGACAGGGGTTCGCCGGGGAGCTGTTTTTT
.	13	TRBV4-2	TRBJ2-1	.	CASSAKWGNEQFF	TGTGCCAGCAGCGCAAAATGGGGGAATGAGCAGTTCTTC
TRBD2	16	TRBV13	TRBJ2-1	once	CASSPPNPREGCEQFF	TGTGCCAGCAGCCCGCCCAATCCGCGGGAGGGTTGTGAGCAGTTCTTC
.	16	TRBV5-1	TRBJ2-3	.	CASSLGPQAGTDTQYF	TGCGCCAGCAGCTTGGGCCCTCAGGCGGGCACAGATACGCAGTATTTT
TRBD1	15	TRBV9	TRBJ2-3	.	CASSVGGQVGDTQYF	TGTGCCAGCAGCGTAGGGGGACAGGTGGGAGATACGCAGTATTTT
.	14	TRBV6-5	TRBJ2-7	once	CASRPTGQSYEQYF	TGTGCCAGCAGACCAACTGGACAGTCCTACGAGCAGTACTTC
.	15	TRBV4-3	TRBJ2-7	.	CASSQDLQGSYEQYF	TGCGCCAGCAGCCAAGATTTGCAGGGATCCTACGAGCAGTACTTC
TRBD1	16	TRBV7-3	TRBJ2-2	.	CASSLGSGGRTGELFF	TGTGCCAGCAGCTTAGGCTCAGGGGGACGTACCGGGGAGCTGTTTTTT
TRBD1	15	TRBV7-9	TRBJ1-4	.	CASSPLQDRNEKLFF	TGTGCCAGCAGCCCTCTACAGGACAGGAATGAAAAACTGTTTTTT
.	15	TRBV6-6	TRBJ2-7	.	CASSSRQTTTYEQYF	TGTGCCAGCAGTTCCCGACAAACAACAACCTACGAGCAGTACTTC
.	16	TRBV28	TRBJ1-2	.	CASSSTYLRKNYGYTF	TGTGCCAGCAGTTCCACCTACCTTCGAAAGAACTATGGCTACACCTTC
.	12	TRBV19	TRBJ2-7	many	CASSRGEYEQYF	TGTGCCAGTAGCAGGGGAGAATACGAGCAGTACTTC
TRBD1	14	TRBV7-9	TRBJ1-5	few	CASSLGGQNQPQHF	TGTGCCAGCAGCTTAGGGGGACAGAATCAGCCCCAGCATTTT
.	16	TRBV6-5	TRBJ1-2	.	CASSYSRRGGPHGYTF	TGTGCCAGCAGTTACTCAAGAAGAGGGGGACCTCATGGCTACACCTTC
.	14	TRBV29-1	TRBJ2-2	.	CSVDGSAYTGELFF	TGCAGCGTTGACGGGAGCGCGTACACCGGGGAGCTGTTTTTT
.	12	TRBV29-1	TRBJ1-1	.	CSVEYGSTEAFF	TGCAGCGTTGAGTATGGCTCCACTGAAGCTTTCTTT
.	11	TRBV18	TRBJ2-3	.	CASSLTDTQYF	TGTGCCAGCTCACTCACAGATACGCAGTATTTT
.	16	TRBV10-3	TRBJ1-5	.	CAISESMGTRNQPQHF	TGTGCCATCAGTGAGTCAATGGGGACCCGCAATCAGCCCCAGCATTTT
.	12	TRBV5-4	TRBJ1-2	few	CASSLGHYGYTF	TGTGCCAGCAGCTTGGGACACTATGGCTACACCTTC
.	12	TRBV7-9	TRBJ1-3	few	CASTLTGNTIYF	TGTGCCAGCACTCTCACTGGAAACACCATATATTTT
.	14	TRBV9	TRBJ2-1	.	CASSVGGTIQEQFF	TGTGCCAGCAGCGTAGGGGGAACGATCCAGGAGCAGTTCTTC
TRBD2	19	TRBV4-2	TRBJ2-5	.	CASSQDIPAGGHFQETQYF	TGTGCCAGCAGCCAAGACATTCCAGCGGGGGGACACTTCCAAGAGACCCAGTACTTC
.	13	TRBV11-1	TRBJ2-1	.	CASSLAPYNEQFF	TGTGCCAGCAGCTTAGCCCCATACAATGAGCAGTTCTTC
.	17	TRBV6-4	TRBJ1-5	.	CASSDSPQKVYKQPQHF	TGTGCCAGCAGTGACTCGCCGCAGAAAGTTTACAAGCAGCCCCAGCATTTT
.	15	TRBV7-2	TRBJ2-7	.	CASSLAGQTQYEQYF	TGTGCCAGCAGCTTAGCCGGTCAGACTCAATACGAGCAGTACTTC
.	15	TRBV16	TRBJ1-2	.	CASSQDPGDVSGYTF	TGTGCCAGCAGCCAAGACCCCGGGGACGTGTCTGGCTACACCTTC
.	19	TRBV21-1	TRBJ2-7	.	CASSKAYRDREAQPYEQYF	TGTGCCAGCAGCAAAGCATACCGGGACAGGGAGGCCCAACCCTACGAGCAGTACTTC
.	14	TRBV29-1	TRBJ1-2	.	CSVEKGFGIYGYTF	TGCAGCGTTGAAAAGGGTTTCGGGATCTATGGCTACACCTTC
.	15	TRBV25-1	TRBJ1-2	.	CASSEYGTSSGGYTF	TGTGCCAGCAGTGAATACGGGACCTCGTCGGGCGGCTACACCTTC
TRBD1	14	TRBV7-2	TRBJ2-7	few	CASRDRGSTYEQYF	TGTGCCAGCAGGGACAGGGGGAGTACCTACGAGCAGTACTTC
.	15	TRBV6-1	TRBJ2-7	once	CAVVREDGLYYEQYF	TGTGCCGTCGTCCGGGAAGACGGGCTATACTACGAGCAGTACTTC
TRBD1	15	TRBV9	TRBJ1-5	.	CASSAGDRGNQPQHF	TGTGCCAGCAGCGCCGGCGACAGGGGTAATCAGCCCCAGCATTTT
.	16	TRBV2	TRBJ2-7	.	CASSPTPGLLSYEQYF	TGTGCCAGCTCTCCAACCCCGGGACTCCTGTCCTACGAGCAGTACTTC